The rows below give T cell receptor beta chains drawn from one sample of a study of T cells in Graves' hyperthyroidism and ophthalmopathy. TCRdb processed the multiplex PCR reads anew with MiXCR; each CDR3 protein has one entry. The sample includes 45,000 to 75,000 distinct CDR3 sequences, roughly 50% of them seen just once. Sequencing was done on a sample of blood. These receptors originate from a woman between 25 and 40 years old with Graves' ophthalmopathy. Both conserved end residues are part of each CDR3. D genes are given only for firm matches. Size is omitted from some rows. Given values are once, few, many or a class for expanded clones.

TRBV29-1	NA	TRBJ2-3	TRBD2	CSVAAGGPKLTDTRYF	TGTAGCGTTGCGGCGGGAGGGCCGAAACTCACAGATACGCGGTATTTT
TRBV28	few	TRBJ1-1	NA	CASSPGDGNTEAFF	TGTGCCAGCAGTCCCGGGGACGGGAACACTGAAGCTTTCTTT
TRBV20-1	many	TRBJ2-7	NA	CSARGDRTYEQYF	TGCAGTGCTAGGGGAGACAGAACCTACGAGCAGTACTTC
TRBV13	many	TRBJ2-7	NA	CASSFGTLTGEQYF	TGTGCCAGCAGCTTTGGGACCTTAACCGGCGAGCAGTACTTC
TRBV20-1	NA	TRBJ2-5	NA	CSARSGVYTGETQYF	TGCAGTGCTAGATCGGGGGTCTACACCGGGGAGACCCAGTACTTC
TRBV20-1	many	TRBJ2-5	NA	CSAGGGKETQYF	TGCAGTGCTGGCGGAGGAAAGGAGACCCAGTACTTC
TRBV2	NA	TRBJ2-3	NA	CASIQESASSTDTQYF	TGTGCCAGCATTCAGGAGAGCGCATCTAGCACAGATACGCAGTATTTT
TRBV6-5	NA	TRBJ2-3	NA	CASSLSAGLDEQYF	TGTGCCAGCAGTTTATCCGCAGGGTTAGACGAGCAGTACTTT
TRBV7-7	NA	TRBJ2-2	TRBD1	CASTARGITGELFF	TGTGCCAGCACCGCCAGGGGGATTACCGGGGAGCTGTTTTTT
TRBV20-1	NA	TRBJ2-3	NA	CSASELTKGIDTQYF	TGCAGTGCTAGTGAACTCACAAAGGGCATAGATACACAGTATTTT